The rows below give T cell receptor beta chains drawn from one sample of a study of TIL therapy for anti-PD-1-resistant metastatic lung cancer. Assay used: immunoSEQ multiplex PCR; TCRdb lists only in-frame clones, some missing. Of around 20,000 clones in the sample, 78% are singletons; the top ten hold around 7.8%. This material consisted of blood, taken at baseline. The source is a person aged 25-85 years with non-small cell lung cancer. CDR3s leave out the opening cysteine and the closing phenylalanine or tryptophan. A D gene is named only where the DNA matches it firmly.

V,J,D,CDR3
TRBV9,TRBJ2-2,.,ASSVAQGVGELF
TRBV18,TRBJ1-6,.,ASSPKGSSYNSPLH
TRBV5-1,TRBJ1-4,TRBD1,ASSFRGTGNEKLF
TRBV5-4,TRBJ2-3,.,ASSVGSRTDTQY
TRBV5-4,TRBJ2-5,TRBD1,ASSSGQYQETQY
TRBV7-2,.,TRBD2,ASSSERGSSYEQY
TRBV4-3,TRBJ2-5,.,ASSQDQARQWGETQY
TRBV20-1,TRBJ1-2,.,SARVSGGYT
TRBV28,TRBJ2-2,.,ASSRRGQSFPGELF
TRBV11-3,TRBJ2-2,.,ASSSDRNTGELF
TRBV5-1,TRBJ2-2,.,ASSPFSGTGELF
TRBV6-5,TRBJ1-2,.,ASSSTGNYGYT
TRBV28,TRBJ2-3,.,ASSLTLDTQY
TRBV4-2,TRBJ2-3,TRBD2,ASSQDQLAGNTQY
TRBV6-5,TRBJ1-6,.,ASSYAPGPSWSPLH
TRBV5-1,TRBJ1-4,.,ASSLGVGEKLF
TRBV5-1,TRBJ2-1,TRBD2,ASSLGGGSHNEQF
TRBV6-6,TRBJ1-1,.,ASSLNPEYGGTEAF
TRBV6-5,TRBJ2-7,.,ASQAPGGTYEQY
TRBV2,TRBJ2-7,TRBD1,ASSGSSAGGTYEQY
TRBV6-1,TRBJ1-2,TRBD1,ASRGTGSGYT
TRBV5-1,TRBJ2-3,.,ASSLVRGARLDTQY
TRBV19,TRBJ2-6,.,ASSAHFPGANVLT
TRBV5-6,TRBJ2-7,.,ASTIGSYYEQY
TRBV6-1,TRBJ2-3,.,ASSVRDRTDTQY
TRBV28,TRBJ2-7,TRBD1,ASRPPFRDRATYEQY
TRBV6-6,TRBJ2-7,TRBD1,ASSYGTGYEQY
TRBV28,TRBJ1-4,TRBD1,ASRETGKGQKLF
TRBV7-9,TRBJ1-5,.,ASSSSARISNQPQH